The 4 T cell receptor beta chains listed next were all sequenced from one sample in a study of cytomegalovirus exposure and HLA in healthy donors. The PCR had 60 Vbeta and 13 Jbeta primers. Sequencing used immunoSEQ multiplex PCR; TCRdb keeps in-frame clones, though not all of them. Of 160,000 or so clones listed, roughly 87% were seen once; the top ten hold under 0.95%. The specimen sequenced was PBMCs. The receptors were gathered from a woman aged 25-40 years in good health and CMV-seronegative.

The chain employs TRBV2 and TRBJ2-2; the match to TRBD1 covers 10 bases. This CDR3 comprises 15 residues. The germline V gene encodes CDR1 SNHLY and CDR2 FYNNEI. V lost 6 bases to trimming and J lost 5 bases; unmatched junction nucleotides: 6. The CDR3 spells CASRGTGAETGELFF. The DNA for the CDR3 is TGTGCCAGCAGGGGGACAGGGGCGGAGACCGGGGAGCTGTTTTTT. The full variable domain, rest sourced from reference TRBV2 and TRBJ2-2, is EPEVTQTPSHQVTQMGQEVILRCVPISNHLYFYWYRQILGQKVEFLVSFYNNEISEKSEIFDDQFSVERPDGSNFTLKIRSTKLEDSAMYFCASRGTGAETGELFFGEGSRLTVL.

The genes are TRBV27 and TRBJ1-3, with 7 bases aligning to TRBD1. The germline CDR1 and CDR2 sequences are MNHEY and SMNVEV (reference sequence). Trimming took 6 bases from V and 1 from J; bases not matched to a gene: 3. The CDR3 contains 14 residues. CDR3 in amino acids: CASRIQGSGNTIYF. CDR3 DNA sequence: TGTGCCAGCAGGATACAGGGGTCTGGAAACACCATATATTTT.

V and J are TRBV10-3 and TRBJ1-3, with 7 bases lining up with TRBD1. The germline gives CDR1 ENHRY, CDR2 SYGVKD. Unmatched junction bases numbered 4, after V lost 6 bases and J lost 2 bases. CDR3 length: 14 amino acids. This CDR3 is CAISVGTAGNTIYF. CDR3 nucleotide sequence: TGTGCCATCAGCGTAGGGACAGCTGGAAACACCATATATTTT.

The genes are TRBV18 and TRBJ2-2, with a possible D match to TRBD1 (6 bases). Germline lookup yields CDR1 KGHSH and CDR2 LQKENI. Trimming left V 2 bases short and J 8 bases short, with 12 bases between. CDR3 size: 14 residues. The CDR3 DNA sequence: TGTGCCAGCTCACCAGCTTCTGGGACAGGGGAGCTGTTTTTT. This codes for CASSPASGTGELFF.